This T cell receptor (beta chain) was captured by sequencing in a study of tissue T cells after allogeneic stem cell transplantation. Study-level points and caveats: In patients and mice, blood and spleen missed much of tissue repertoire. Limitations included a small, clinically heterogeneous cohort and limited sampling depth.

V trimming: 0 bases; J trimming: 6 bases; junction bases outside the gene matches: 4. Germline V gives CDR1 GKSSPN, CDR2 SITVG. The CDR3 loop spans 14 amino acids. Only in-frame clones appear in the TCRdb table, and some are missing; sequencing was by immunoSEQ multiplex PCR. The table shows roughly 7,700 clones, with around a third occurring only once. Indicated time point: mouse harvest day 14 after allogeneic transplant. The graft held 10^6 splenic CD5+ T cells and 10^7 T-cell-depleted bone marrow cells. Tissues came from B6→BALB/c major-mismatch GVHD mice at day 7 or 14. Regarding this clone: Its target is not known. Genes and germline come from the mouse. The DNA ends 1 residue before the CDR3 does, and the rest of the CDR3 is filled in from the germline J gene.

This chain joins TRBV31 and TRBJ2-7; TRBD2 agrees at 11 bases. The sequenced sample was skin. This TCR was recovered from a female BALB/c mouse given C57BL/6 T cells with graft-versus-host disease after an allogeneic hematopoietic cell transplant. The CDR3 here is CAWSLGTGGFEQYF. The DNA read from the CDR3 is TGTGCCTGGAGTCTAGGGACTGGGGGATTTGAACAGTAC.